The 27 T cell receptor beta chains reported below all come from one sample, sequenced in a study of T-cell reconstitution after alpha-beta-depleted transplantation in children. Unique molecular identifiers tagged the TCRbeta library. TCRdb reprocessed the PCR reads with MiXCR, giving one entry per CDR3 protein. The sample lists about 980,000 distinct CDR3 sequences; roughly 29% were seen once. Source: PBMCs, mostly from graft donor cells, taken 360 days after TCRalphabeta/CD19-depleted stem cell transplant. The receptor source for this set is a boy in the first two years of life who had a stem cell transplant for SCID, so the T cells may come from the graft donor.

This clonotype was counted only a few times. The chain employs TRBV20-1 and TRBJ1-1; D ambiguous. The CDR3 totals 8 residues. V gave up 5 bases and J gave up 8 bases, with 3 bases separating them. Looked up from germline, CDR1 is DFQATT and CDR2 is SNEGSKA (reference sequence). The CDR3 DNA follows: TGCAGTGCTCAGGAAGCTTTCTTT. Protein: CSAQEAFF.

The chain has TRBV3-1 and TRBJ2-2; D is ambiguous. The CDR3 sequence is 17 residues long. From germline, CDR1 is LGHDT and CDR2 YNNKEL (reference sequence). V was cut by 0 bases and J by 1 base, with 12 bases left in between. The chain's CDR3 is CASSQDQWTVNTGELFF. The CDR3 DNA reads TGTGCCAGCAGCCAAGATCAATGGACGGTGAACACCGGGGAGCTGTTTTTT.

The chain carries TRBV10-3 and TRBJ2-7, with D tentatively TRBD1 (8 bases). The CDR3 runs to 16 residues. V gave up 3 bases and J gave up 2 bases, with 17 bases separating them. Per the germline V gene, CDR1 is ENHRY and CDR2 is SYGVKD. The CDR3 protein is CAISDSDRDYTYEQYF. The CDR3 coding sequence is TGTGCCATCAGTGACTCGGACAGGGACTACACCTACGAGCAGTACTTC.

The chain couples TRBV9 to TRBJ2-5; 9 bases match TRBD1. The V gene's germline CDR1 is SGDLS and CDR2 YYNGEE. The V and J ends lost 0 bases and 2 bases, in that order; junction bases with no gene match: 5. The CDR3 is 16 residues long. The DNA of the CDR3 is TGTGCCAGCAGCGTAGATGGGACAGGGAGGCAAGAGACCCAGTACTTC. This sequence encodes CASSVDGTGRQETQYF.

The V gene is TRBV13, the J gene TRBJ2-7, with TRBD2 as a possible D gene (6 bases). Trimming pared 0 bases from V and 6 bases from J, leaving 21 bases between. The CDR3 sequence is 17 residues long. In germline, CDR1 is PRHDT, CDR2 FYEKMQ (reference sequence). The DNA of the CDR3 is TGTGCCAGCAGCTTAGGGGCTTTGGGCAGGGAGGCAGGCGAGCAGTACTTC. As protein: CASSLGALGREAGEQYF.

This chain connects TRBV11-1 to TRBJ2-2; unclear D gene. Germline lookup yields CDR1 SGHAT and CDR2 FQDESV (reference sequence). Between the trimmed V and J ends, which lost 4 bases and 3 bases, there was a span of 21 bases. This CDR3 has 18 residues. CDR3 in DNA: TGTGCCAGCAGCTCCCGGACCATGGGGTTGAGACACACCGGGGAGCTGTTTTTT. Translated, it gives CASSSRTMGLRHTGELFF.

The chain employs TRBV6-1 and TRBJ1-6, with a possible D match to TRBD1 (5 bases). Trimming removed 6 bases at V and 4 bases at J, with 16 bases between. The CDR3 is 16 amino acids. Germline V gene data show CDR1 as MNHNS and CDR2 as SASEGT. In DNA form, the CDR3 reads TGTGCCAGCAGCAACCCCTTGGAGGGGTATAATTCACCCCTCCACTTT. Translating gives CASSNPLEGYNSPLHF.

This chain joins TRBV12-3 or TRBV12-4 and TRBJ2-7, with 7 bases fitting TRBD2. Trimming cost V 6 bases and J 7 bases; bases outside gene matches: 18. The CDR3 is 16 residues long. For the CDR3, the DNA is TGTGCCAGCAGCCTAGGGACGGGGGGACCGGGTCGGGAGCAGTACTTC. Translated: CASSLGTGGPGREQYF.

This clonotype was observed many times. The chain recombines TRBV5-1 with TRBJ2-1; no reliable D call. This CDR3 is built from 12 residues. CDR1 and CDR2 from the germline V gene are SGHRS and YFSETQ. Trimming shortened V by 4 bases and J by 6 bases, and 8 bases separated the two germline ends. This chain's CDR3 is CASSDGFNEQFF. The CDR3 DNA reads TGCGCCAGCAGCGACGGGTTCAATGAGCAGTTCTTC.

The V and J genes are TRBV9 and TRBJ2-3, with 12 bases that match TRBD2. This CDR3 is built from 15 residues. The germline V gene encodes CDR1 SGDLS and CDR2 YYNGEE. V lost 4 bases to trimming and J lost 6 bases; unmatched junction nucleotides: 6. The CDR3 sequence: CASSTSSGGADTQYF. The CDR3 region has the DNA TGTGCCAGCAGCACCTCTAGCGGGGGGGCGGATACGCAGTATTTT.

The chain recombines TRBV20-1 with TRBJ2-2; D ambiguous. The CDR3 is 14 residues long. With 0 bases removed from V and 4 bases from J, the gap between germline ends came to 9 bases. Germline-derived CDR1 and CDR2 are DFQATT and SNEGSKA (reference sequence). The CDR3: CSARDASSTGELFF. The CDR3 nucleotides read TGCAGTGCTAGAGACGCGTCCTCCACCGGGGAGCTGTTTTTT.

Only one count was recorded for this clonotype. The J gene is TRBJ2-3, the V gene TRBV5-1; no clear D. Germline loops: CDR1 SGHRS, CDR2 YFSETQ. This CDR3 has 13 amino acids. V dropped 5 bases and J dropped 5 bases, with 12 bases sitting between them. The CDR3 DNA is TGCGCCAGCAGTAAACTCGGGCAAGATACGCAGTATTTT. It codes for CASSKLGQDTQYF. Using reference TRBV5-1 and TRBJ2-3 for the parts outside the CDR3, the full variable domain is KAGVTQTPRYLIKTRGQQVTLSCSPISGHRSVSWYQQTPGQGLQFLFEYFSETQRNKGNFPGRFSGRQFSNSRSEMNVSTLELGDSALYLCASSKLGQDTQYFGPGTRLTVL.

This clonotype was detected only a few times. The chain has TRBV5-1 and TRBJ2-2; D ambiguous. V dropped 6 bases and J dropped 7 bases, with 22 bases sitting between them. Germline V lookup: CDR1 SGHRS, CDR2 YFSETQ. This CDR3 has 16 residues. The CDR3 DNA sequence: TGCGCCAGCACAAGGCAGGTGAACTCGGTCATCGGGGAGCTGTTTTTT. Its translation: CASTRQVNSVIGELFF.

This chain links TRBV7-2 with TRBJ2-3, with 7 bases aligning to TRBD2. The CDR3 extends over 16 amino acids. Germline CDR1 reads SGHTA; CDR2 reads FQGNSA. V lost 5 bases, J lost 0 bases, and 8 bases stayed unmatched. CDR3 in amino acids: CASSAQAGISTDTQYF. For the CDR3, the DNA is TGTGCCAGCAGCGCCCAAGCGGGGATTAGCACAGATACGCAGTATTTT.

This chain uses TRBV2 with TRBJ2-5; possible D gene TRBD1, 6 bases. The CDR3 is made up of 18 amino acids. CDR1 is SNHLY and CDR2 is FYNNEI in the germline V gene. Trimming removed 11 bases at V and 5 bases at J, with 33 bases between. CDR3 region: CALTSEVGVTGRLETQYF. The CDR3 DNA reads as TGTGCCTTAACCAGTGAAGTGGGGGTGACAGGCCGACTGGAGACCCAGTACTTC.

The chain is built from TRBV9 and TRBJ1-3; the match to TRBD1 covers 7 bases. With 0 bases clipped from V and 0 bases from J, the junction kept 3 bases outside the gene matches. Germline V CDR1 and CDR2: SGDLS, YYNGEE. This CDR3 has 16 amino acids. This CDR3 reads CASSVEGAGSGNTIYF. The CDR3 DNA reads TGTGCCAGCAGCGTAGAGGGGGCCGGCTCTGGAAACACCATATATTTT. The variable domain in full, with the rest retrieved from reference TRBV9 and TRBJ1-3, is DSGVTQTPKHLITATGQRVTLRCSPRSGDLSVYWYQQSLDQGLQFLIQYYNGEERAKGNILERFSAQQFPDLHSELNLSSLELGDSALYFCASSVEGAGSGNTIYFGEGSWLTVV.

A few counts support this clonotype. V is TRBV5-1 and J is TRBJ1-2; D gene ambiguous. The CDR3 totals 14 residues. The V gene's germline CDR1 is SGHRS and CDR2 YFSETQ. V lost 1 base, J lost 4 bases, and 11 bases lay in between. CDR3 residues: CASSLSAAGYGYTF. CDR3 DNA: TGCGCCAGCAGCTTGTCGGCAGCCGGCTATGGCTACACCTTC.

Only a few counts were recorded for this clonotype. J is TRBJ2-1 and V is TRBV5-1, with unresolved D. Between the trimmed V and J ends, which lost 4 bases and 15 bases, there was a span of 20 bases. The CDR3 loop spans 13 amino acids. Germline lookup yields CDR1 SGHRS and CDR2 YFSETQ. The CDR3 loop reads CASSPGVVTIGFF. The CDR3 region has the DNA TGCGCCAGCAGCCCTGGAGTGGTTACAATAGGGTTCTTC.

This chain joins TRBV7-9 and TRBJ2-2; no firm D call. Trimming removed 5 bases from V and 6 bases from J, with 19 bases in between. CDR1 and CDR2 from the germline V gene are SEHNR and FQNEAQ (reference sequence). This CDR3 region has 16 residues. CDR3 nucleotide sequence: TGTGCCAGCAGCCCCGCGGAGCACCTCACCGCCGGGGAGCTGTTTTTT. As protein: CASSPAEHLTAGELFF.

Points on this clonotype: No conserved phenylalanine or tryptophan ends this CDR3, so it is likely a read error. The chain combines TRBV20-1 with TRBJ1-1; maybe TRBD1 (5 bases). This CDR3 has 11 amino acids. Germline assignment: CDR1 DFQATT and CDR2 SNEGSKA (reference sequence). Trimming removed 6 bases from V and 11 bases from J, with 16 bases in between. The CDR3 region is CSATSGWEAFV. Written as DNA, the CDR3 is TGCAGTGCCACCTCAGGGTGGGAGGCTTTCGTT.

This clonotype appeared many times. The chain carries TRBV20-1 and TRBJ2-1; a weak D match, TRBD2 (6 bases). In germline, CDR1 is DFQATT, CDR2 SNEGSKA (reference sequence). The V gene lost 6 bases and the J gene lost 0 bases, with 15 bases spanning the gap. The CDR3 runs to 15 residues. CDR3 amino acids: CSAPQVGGSYNEQFF. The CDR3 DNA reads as TGCAGTGCGCCACAGGTCGGGGGCTCCTACAATGAGCAGTTCTTC.

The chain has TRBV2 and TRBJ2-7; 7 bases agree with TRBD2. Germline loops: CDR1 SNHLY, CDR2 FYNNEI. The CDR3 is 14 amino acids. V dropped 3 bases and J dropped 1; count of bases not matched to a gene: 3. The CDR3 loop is CASSDWTSSYEQYF. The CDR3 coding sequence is TGTGCCAGCAGTGACTGGACTAGTTCCTACGAGCAGTACTTC.

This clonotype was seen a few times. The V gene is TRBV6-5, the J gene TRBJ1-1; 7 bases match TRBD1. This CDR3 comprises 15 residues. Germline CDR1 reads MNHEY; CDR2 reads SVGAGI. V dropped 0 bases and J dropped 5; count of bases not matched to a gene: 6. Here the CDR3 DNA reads TGTGCCAGCAGTTACTCGGGCGCGGGACAGACTGAAGCTTTCTTT. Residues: CASSYSGAGQTEAFF.

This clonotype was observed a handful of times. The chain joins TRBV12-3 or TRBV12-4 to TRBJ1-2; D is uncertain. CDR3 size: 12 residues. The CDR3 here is CAISYLNYGYTF. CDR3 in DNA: TGTGCTATATCCTACCTTAACTATGGCTACACCTTC.

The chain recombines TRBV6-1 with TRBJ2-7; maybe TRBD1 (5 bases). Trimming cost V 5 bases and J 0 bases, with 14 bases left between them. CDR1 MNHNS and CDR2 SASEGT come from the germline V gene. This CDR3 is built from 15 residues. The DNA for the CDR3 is TGTGCCAGCAGTCGCCCACAGGTTTTCTCCTACGAGCAGTACTTC. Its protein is CASSRPQVFSYEQYF.

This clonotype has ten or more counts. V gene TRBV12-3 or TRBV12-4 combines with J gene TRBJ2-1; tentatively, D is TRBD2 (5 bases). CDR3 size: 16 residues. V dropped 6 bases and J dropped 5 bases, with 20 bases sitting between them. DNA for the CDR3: TGTGCCAGCAGGCTGGACTCCTCTATTTCGAACAATGAGCAGTTCTTC. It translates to CASRLDSSISNNEQFF.

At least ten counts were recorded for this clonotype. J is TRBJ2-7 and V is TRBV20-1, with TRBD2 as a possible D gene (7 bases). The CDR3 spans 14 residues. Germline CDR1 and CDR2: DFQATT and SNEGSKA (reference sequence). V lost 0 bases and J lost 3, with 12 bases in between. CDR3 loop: CSARDWGGLYEQYF. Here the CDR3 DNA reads TGCAGTGCTAGAGACTGGGGGGGCCTCTACGAGCAGTACTTC.